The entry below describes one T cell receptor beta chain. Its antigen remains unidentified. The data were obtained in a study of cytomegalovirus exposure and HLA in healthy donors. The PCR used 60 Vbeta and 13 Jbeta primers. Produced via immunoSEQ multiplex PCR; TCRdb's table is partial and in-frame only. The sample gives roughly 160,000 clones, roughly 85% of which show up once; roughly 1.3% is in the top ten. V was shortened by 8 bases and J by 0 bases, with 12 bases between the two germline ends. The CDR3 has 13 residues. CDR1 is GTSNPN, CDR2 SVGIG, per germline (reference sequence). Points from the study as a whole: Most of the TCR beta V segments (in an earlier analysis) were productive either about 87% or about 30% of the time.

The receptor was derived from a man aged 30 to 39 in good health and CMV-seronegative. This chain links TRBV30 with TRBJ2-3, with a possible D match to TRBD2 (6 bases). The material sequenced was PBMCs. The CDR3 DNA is TGTGCCCAAAGCGGAGGGAGCACAGATACGCAGTATTTT. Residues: CAQSGGSTDTQYF.